One sample yielded the 23 T cell receptor beta chains listed below, sequenced in a study of blood T cell repertoires in COVID-19. Sequencing was performed with immunoSEQ multiplex PCR; in TCRdb, only in-frame clones are kept and a portion is missing. Here the sample spans more than 95,000 clones, around nine tenths being singletons. Specimen: peripheral blood. The receptor source for this set is a man aged 45-65 years in a cohort sampled during active COVID-19.

The gene calls are TRBV2 and TRBJ1-1; 12 nucleotides align to TRBD1. The CDR3 has 19 residues. J was trimmed by 0 bases and V by 4 bases; bases with no gene match: 12. CDR1 SNHLY and CDR2 FYNNEI come from the germline V gene. The CDR3 bases are TGTGCCAGCAGTGCACGATACCCGGGACAGGGGGCGGTGAACACTGAAGCTTTCTTT. As protein: CASSARYPGQGAVNTEAFF.

The rearrangement links TRBV5-4 to TRBJ2-5; D possibly corresponds to TRBD1 (5 bases). Germline V gene data show CDR1 as SGHNT and CDR2 as YYREEE (reference sequence). V shed 7 bases and J shed 5 bases, with 33 bases lying between them. The CDR3 runs 19 residues. The CDR3 loop reads CASQLLPARKQAKRETQYF. CDR3 DNA sequence: TGTGCCAGCCAGCTATTACCGGCACGGAAACAGGCTAAAAGGGAGACCCAGTACTTC.

This clone was recorded only once. V is TRBV15 and J is TRBJ2-2; no clear D gene. Germline V gene lookup returns CDR1 LNHNV and CDR2 YYDKDF (reference sequence). The CDR3 has 16 amino acids. Trimming stripped 1 base from V and 0 bases from J, with 9 bases between. CDR3: CATSRGSLANTGELFF. CDR3 nucleotides: TGTGCCACCAGCAGAGGGAGCCTCGCGAACACCGGGGAGCTGTTTTTT.

This clone has only one observation. The V call is TRBV11-3, the J call TRBJ2-5, with D uncertain. Germline values: CDR1 SGHNT, CDR2 YENEEA. V shed 0 bases and J shed 4 bases, with 6 bases lying between them. This CDR3 region has 13 residues. CDR3 bases: TGTGCCAGCAGCTTAGATCTCCTAGAGACCCAGTACTTC. Its protein is CASSLDLLETQYF.

The J gene is TRBJ2-3, the V gene TRBV5-1; TRBD1 is a possible D gene (5 bases). CDR3 size: 16 residues. Germline assignment: CDR1 SGHRS and CDR2 YFSETQ. V was trimmed by 4 bases and J by 3 bases, leaving 18 bases between them. DNA of the CDR3: TGCGCCAGCAGCCCCCGCACTGGGGCAGGAACAGATACGCAGTATTTT. It specifies CASSPRTGAGTDTQYF.

The chain carries TRBV3-1 (or the pseudogene TRBV3-2) and TRBJ2-5, with a tentative D call TRBD1 (6 bases). Germline V gene sequence: CDR1 LGHDT, CDR2 YNNKEL (reference sequence). The CDR3 is made up of 14 amino acids. V shed 2 bases and J shed 6 bases, with 13 bases lying between them. This chain's CDR3 is CASSQSRGRQTQYF. As DNA, the CDR3 is TGTGCCAGCAGCCAATCCAGGGGACGGCAGACCCAGTACTTC.

The J gene is TRBJ1-1, the V gene TRBV7-8, with D tentatively TRBD1 (5 bases). Germline V gene data show CDR1 as SGHVS and CDR2 as FQNEAQ. This CDR3 is built from 13 residues. V shed 4 bases and J shed 11 bases, with 17 bases lying between them. CDR3 bases: TGTGCCAGCAGCTCTCTGGGTTTGGGGGGGGCTTTCTTT. It codes for CASSSLGLGGAFF. The full variable domain, its missing parts supplied by reference TRBV7-8 and TRBJ1-1, is GAGVSQSPRYKVAKRGQDVALRCDPISGHVSLFWYQQALGQGPEFLTYFQNEAQLDKSGLPSDRFFAERPEGSVSTLKIQRTQQEDSAVYLCASSSLGLGGAFFGQGTRLTVV.

The CDR3 reads CASSVEGVRTDTQYF. CDR3 bases: TGTGCCAGCAGCGTAGAGGGGGTACGGACAGATACGCAGTATTTT. The rearrangement joins TRBV9 to TRBJ2-3, with D perhaps TRBD1 (6 bases). The V and J ends lost 0 bases and 3 bases respectively, with 11 bases between them. CDR3 length equals 15 residues. From germline, CDR1 is SGDLS and CDR2 YYNGEE.

V usage is TRBV19 and J usage is TRBJ1-1, with TRBD1 matching 7 bases. The germline V gene encodes CDR1 LNHDA and CDR2 SQIVND (reference sequence). This CDR3 has 13 residues. The V and J ends lost 5 bases and 1 base, in that order; junction bases with no gene match: 1. The DNA for the CDR3 is TGTGCCAGTAGTCAGGGGGAGAACACTGAAGCTTTCTTT. Translation: CASSQGENTEAFF.

Only one count was recorded for this clone. The chain couples TRBV19 to TRBJ2-5, with D perhaps matching TRBD2 (6 bases). This CDR3 spans 15 amino acids. V was clipped by 6 bases and J by 4 bases, with 18 bases between them. CDR1 is LNHDA and CDR2 is SQIVND in the germline V gene (reference sequence). For the CDR3, the DNA is TGTGCCAGTAGCGAGGCGGGGCGGGCTGGAGAGACCCAGTACTTC. Protein product: CASSEAGRAGETQYF. Variable domain in full (rest from reference TRBV19 and TRBJ2-5): DGGITQSPKYLFRKEGQNVTLSCEQNLNHDAMYWYRQDPGQGLRLIYYSQIVNDFQKGDIAEGYSVSREKKESFPLTVTSAQKNPTAFYLCASSEAGRAGETQYFGPGTRLLVL.

V and J are TRBV6-2 or TRBV6-3 and TRBJ1-6; tentatively, D is TRBD1 (5 bases). Germline V gene data show CDR1 as MNHEY and CDR2 as SVGEGT. The CDR3 covers 14 residues. Trimming cost V 2 bases and J 8 bases, with 10 bases left between them. CDR3 nucleotides: TGTGCCAGCAGTTACCAGGGCGTGTATTCACCCCTCCACTTT. Translating it yields CASSYQGVYSPLHF.

This clone was observed once. The chain carries TRBV11-3 and TRBJ1-1, with 7 bases fitting TRBD1. Germline V gene sequence: CDR1 SGHNT, CDR2 YENEEA. With 4 bases clipped from V and 1 base from J, the junction kept 9 bases outside the gene matches. This CDR3 comprises 16 residues. CDR3 in amino acids: CASSSRQGIGNTEAFF. As DNA, the CDR3 is TGTGCCAGCAGCTCCAGACAGGGAATAGGGAACACTGAAGCTTTCTTT.

The rearrangement uses TRBV2 and TRBJ2-7; 11 nucleotides match TRBD2. The CDR3 covers 14 residues. V shed 6 bases, J shed 3 bases, and the junction held 4 bases outside the gene matches. Germline V CDR1 and CDR2: SNHLY, FYNNEI. CDR3 sequence: CASRVAGGFYEQYV. In nucleotides, the CDR3 is TGTGCCAGCAGGGTAGCGGGGGGGTTCTACGAGCAGTACGTC.

V is TRBV7-9 and J is TRBJ2-3; 8 nucleotides match TRBD2. Trimming at V came to 5 bases and at J to 1 base, leaving 2 bases not matched to a gene. The CDR3 is 14 residues long. The germline gives CDR1 SEHNR, CDR2 FQNEAQ (reference sequence). The DNA for the CDR3 is TGTGCCAGCAGCCTTAGCGGGGGCACAGATACGCAGTATTTT. Protein: CASSLSGGTDTQYF.

This clone was seen a handful of times. The rearrangement uses TRBV6-5 and TRBJ1-3, with TRBD1 as a possible D gene (6 bases). V lost 6 bases to trimming and J lost 10 bases, with 16 bases between them. Germline assignment: CDR1 MNHEY and CDR2 SVGAGI. The CDR3 totals 13 residues. The chain's CDR3 is CASSQGGTWTIYF. Here the CDR3 DNA reads TGTGCCAGCAGCCAAGGGGGAACCTGGACCATATATTTT.

The chain links TRBV7-9 to TRBJ2-7; a weak D match, TRBD1 (5 bases). Germline V CDR1 and CDR2: SEHNR, FQNEAQ (reference sequence). The ends were cut back, 5 bases at V and 3 bases at J, with 8 bases in the middle. This CDR3 is 12 amino acids long. DNA of the CDR3: TGTGCCAGCAGCGAAAGGGGCTACGAGCAGTACGTC. It specifies CASSERGYEQYV.

The chain links TRBV11-2 to TRBJ2-1; D remains ambiguous. V gave up 1 base and J gave up 5 bases, with 12 bases separating them. The CDR3 is 15 amino acids. The germline gives CDR1 SGHAT, CDR2 FQNNGV. The CDR3 loop is CASSLGHHFHNEQFF. CDR3 sequence (DNA): TGTGCCAGCAGCTTAGGACACCACTTCCACAATGAGCAGTTCTTC.

CDR3 DNA: TGCGCCAGCAGCTTTAGCGGGGGGGCCTACGAGCAGTACTTC. Protein sequence: CASSFSGGAYEQYF. The V gene is TRBV5-1, the J gene TRBJ2-7; 11 bases align to TRBD2. The CDR3 runs 14 residues. Germline V lookup: CDR1 SGHRS, CDR2 YFSETQ. Germline trimming cut 2 bases from V and 2 bases from J; bases unmatched to any gene: 0.

The rearrangement uses TRBV11-2 and TRBJ2-2; TRBD2 matches at 8 bases. Germline CDR1 reads SGHAT; CDR2 reads FQNNGV. The V and J ends lost 6 bases and 1 base, in that order; junction bases with no gene match: 4. This CDR3 has 15 residues. CDR3 residues: CASSWTSLNTGELFF. As DNA, the CDR3 is TGTGCCAGCAGTTGGACTAGCTTGAACACCGGGGAGCTGTTTTTT.

The rearrangement links TRBV21-1 to TRBJ1-5. TRBV21-1 is a pseudogene locus. The length of the CDR3 is 13 residues. The CDR3 DNA follows: TGTGCCAGCAGCAAGGACTCGAATCAGCCCCAGCATTTT. Protein product: CASSKDSNQPQHF.

This chain joins TRBV9 and TRBJ2-5, with 12 nucleotides matching TRBD2. J lost 5 bases, V lost 2 bases, and 7 bases had no gene match. The CDR3 consists of 16 residues. Germline CDR1 is SGDLS and CDR2 is YYNGEE. The CDR3 here is CASSVQLAGGRETQYF. Here the CDR3 DNA reads TGTGCCAGCAGCGTCCAGCTAGCGGGGGGGCGGGAGACCCAGTACTTC. Full variable domain (rest looked up from reference TRBV9 and TRBJ2-5): DSGVTQTPKHLITATGQRVTLRCSPRSGDLSVYWYQQSLDQGLQFLIQYYNGEERAKGNILERFSAQQFPDLHSELNLSSLELGDSALYFCASSVQLAGGRETQYFGPGTRLLVL.

The gene calls are TRBV5-1 and TRBJ1-3; TRBD1 agrees at 7 bases. The CDR3 extends over 16 amino acids. CDR1 is SGHRS and CDR2 is YFSETQ in the germline V gene. V shed 1 base, J shed 3 bases, and the junction held 7 bases outside the gene matches. CDR3 in DNA: TGCGCCAGCAGCTTGAAGGGGGCCGGGGGTGGAAACACCATATATTTT. The encoded protein is CASSLKGAGGGNTIYF. Full variable domain (missing parts from reference TRBV5-1 and TRBJ1-3): KAGVTQTPRYLIKTRGQQVTLSCSPISGHRSVSWYQQTPGQGLQFLFEYFSETQRNKGNFPGRFSGRQFSNSRSEMNVSTLELGDSALYLCASSLKGAGGGNTIYFGEGSWLTVV.

V is TRBV5-5 and J is TRBJ2-3, with 11 positions matching TRBD1. The CDR3 sequence is 15 residues long. Trimming took 3 bases from V and 5 from J; bases not matched to a gene: 5. Germline CDR1 is SGHKS and CDR2 is YYEKEE (reference sequence). This chain's CDR3 is CASSSVDRGRDTQYF. CDR3 DNA: TGTGCCAGCAGCTCGGTGGACAGGGGGCGAGATACGCAGTATTTT. Full variable domain (rest looked up from reference TRBV5-5 and TRBJ2-3): DAGVTQSPTHLIKTRGQQVTLRCSPISGHKSVSWYQQVLGQGPQFIFQYYEKEERGRGNFPDRFSARQFPNYSSELNVNALLLGDSALYLCASSSVDRGRDTQYFGPGTRLTVL.